The text below deals with one TCR beta chain. Its antigen is still unknown. No much larger clone is present one base from it, and per-base qualities are unavailable. The data originate from a study of CD8+CD57+ T cells in acquired aplastic anemia (dated by TCRdb to 2016 to 2019). For context, the study as a whole: A mean of approximately 2.9 ug of DNA, ranging from about 0.2 to 27.4 ug, was extracted from sorted CD4+ and CD8+ cells. CD8+CD57+ expansion was defined as a frequency above the mean frequency observed in healthy subjects.

Results the study describes overall, beyond this receptor: Although twenty-nine CD8+ CDR3 sequences were shared by patients and controls, these sequences appeared highly expressed in patients and within the immunodominant clones of patients. Patients and healthy controls showed no significant difference in CD8+ Simpson's diversity (P=0.060).

TCR beta VDJ combination and CDR3 sequence profiling used genomic DNA as the template. An Illumina HiSeq 2000 was the platform used for TCR repertoire sequencing. The original pipeline was this. Repertoires were assessed using TRBV/TRBJ rearrangement plots, CDR3 size and DJ length profiles, and Simpson's diversity index. Whichever DNA sequence was most abundant in the deep sequencing data was defined as the immunodominant clone. CDR3 amino acid sequences were screened for sharing across subjects and were compared with published repertoires and the VDJdb database. In TCRdb, the public reads were trimmed at Q25 with fastp and aligned with MiXCR, with productive beta chains retained. Rows are unified per CDR3 protein, each entry keeping the most common DNA and genes. V and J calls and clone size were set by TCRdb, not the authors. Counted in this sample were some 150,000 distinct CDR3 sequences; 65% to 75% of them appeared once. Under 60% of the sample rests with the top ten.

Patients chosen for sequencing had shown expansion of CD8+CD57+ cells by flow cytometry. Every patient had severe acquired aplastic anemia, diagnosed using the International Study of Aplastic Anemia and Agranulocytosis and Camitta criteria. At the time blood was sampled, none of the patients had received any therapy. In the study, sorted CD4+ and CD8+ blood T cells from patients with severe aplastic anemia and from healthy subjects underwent deep sequencing of TCR repertoires. Patients were enrolled under clinicaltrials.gov protocols 00001620, 01623167, 00001397, 00071045, 00081523 and 00961064 in the USA. Ficoll-Paque density gradient centrifugation was used to isolate peripheral blood mononuclear cells. Before DNA extraction, CD4+ and CD8+ T cells were sorted by FACS or by magnetic beads. From the cysteine up to the phenylalanine, the CDR3 has a length of 14 residues. Here the CDR3 DNA is all that survives: 42 bases in frame from base 1. CDR1 and CDR2 are read off the germline V gene (reference sequence) as LNHDA and SQIVND. V is shortened by 4 bases, J by 2 bases, and the region joining them spans 11 bases.

This receptor was obtained from a human donor with aplastic anemia. Sequenced sample: sorted CD4+, CD8+, or CD8+CD57+ T cells (not recorded which) from PBMCs. The chain couples TRBV19 to TRBJ1-2; the D gene is possibly TRBD1, with 6 bases matching. For the CDR3, the sequence is CASSTPQGNYGYTF. The base sequence is TGTGCCAGTAGTACACCACAGGGAAACTATGGCTACACCTTC.